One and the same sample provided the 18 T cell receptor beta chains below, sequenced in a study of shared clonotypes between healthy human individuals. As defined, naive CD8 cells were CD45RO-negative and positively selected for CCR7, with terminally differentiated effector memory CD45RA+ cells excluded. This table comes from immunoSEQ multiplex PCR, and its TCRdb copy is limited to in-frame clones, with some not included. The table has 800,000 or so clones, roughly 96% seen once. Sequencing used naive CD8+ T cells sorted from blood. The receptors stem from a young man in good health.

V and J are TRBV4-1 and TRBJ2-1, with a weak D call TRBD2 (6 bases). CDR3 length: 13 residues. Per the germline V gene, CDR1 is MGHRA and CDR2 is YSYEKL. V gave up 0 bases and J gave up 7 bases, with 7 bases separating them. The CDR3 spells CASSQDGGNEQFF. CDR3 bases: TGCGCCAGCAGCCAAGATGGGGGGAATGAGCAGTTCTTC.

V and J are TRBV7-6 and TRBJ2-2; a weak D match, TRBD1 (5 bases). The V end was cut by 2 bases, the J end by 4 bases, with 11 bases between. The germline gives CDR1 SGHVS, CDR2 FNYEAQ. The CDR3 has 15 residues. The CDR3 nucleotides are TGTGCCAGCAGCTTACTGGACATGGGCACCGGGGAGCTGTTTTTT. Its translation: CASSLLDMGTGELFF.

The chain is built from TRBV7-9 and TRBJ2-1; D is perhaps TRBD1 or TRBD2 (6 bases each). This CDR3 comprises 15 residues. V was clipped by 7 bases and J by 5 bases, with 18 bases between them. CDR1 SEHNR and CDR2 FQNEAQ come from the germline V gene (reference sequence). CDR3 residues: CASILGGRGHNEQFF. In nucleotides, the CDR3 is TGTGCCAGCATCCTAGGGGGGAGAGGCCACAATGAGCAGTTCTTC.

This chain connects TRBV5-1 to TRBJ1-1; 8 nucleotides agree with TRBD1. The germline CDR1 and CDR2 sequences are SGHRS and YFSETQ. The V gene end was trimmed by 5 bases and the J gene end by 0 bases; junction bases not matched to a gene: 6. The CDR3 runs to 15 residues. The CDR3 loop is CASRNTGGMNTEAFF. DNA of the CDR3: TGCGCCAGCAGGAATACAGGGGGAATGAACACTGAAGCTTTCTTT.

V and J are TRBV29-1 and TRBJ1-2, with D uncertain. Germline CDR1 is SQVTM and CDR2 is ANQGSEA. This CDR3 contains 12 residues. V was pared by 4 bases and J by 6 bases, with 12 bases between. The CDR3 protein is CSVGPDEHGYTF. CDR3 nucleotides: TGCAGCGTTGGCCCGGACGAGCATGGCTACACCTTC. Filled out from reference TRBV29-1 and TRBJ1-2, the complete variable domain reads SAVISQKPSRDICQRGTSLTIQCQVDSQVTMMFWYRQQPGQSLTLIATANQGSEATYESGFVIDKFPISRPNLTFSTLTVSNMSPEDSSIYLCSVGPDEHGYTFGSGTRLTVV.

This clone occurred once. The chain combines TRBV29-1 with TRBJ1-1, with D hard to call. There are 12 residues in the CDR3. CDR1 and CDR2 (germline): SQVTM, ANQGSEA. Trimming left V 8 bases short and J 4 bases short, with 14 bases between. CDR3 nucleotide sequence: TGCAGCTCCTTGGGAGATCCCACTGAAGCTTTCTTT. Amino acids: CSSLGDPTEAFF.

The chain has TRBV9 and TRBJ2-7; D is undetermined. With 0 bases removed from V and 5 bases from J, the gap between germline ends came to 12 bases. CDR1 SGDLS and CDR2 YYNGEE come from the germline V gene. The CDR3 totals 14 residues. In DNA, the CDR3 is TGTGCCAGCAGCGTAGGGTCGGGTACCCACGAGCAGTACTTC. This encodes CASSVGSGTHEQYF. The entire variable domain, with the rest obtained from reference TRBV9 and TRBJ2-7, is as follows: DSGVTQTPKHLITATGQRVTLRCSPRSGDLSVYWYQQSLDQGLQFLIQYYNGEERAKGNILERFSAQQFPDLHSELNLSSLELGDSALYFCASSVGSGTHEQYFGPGTRLTVT.

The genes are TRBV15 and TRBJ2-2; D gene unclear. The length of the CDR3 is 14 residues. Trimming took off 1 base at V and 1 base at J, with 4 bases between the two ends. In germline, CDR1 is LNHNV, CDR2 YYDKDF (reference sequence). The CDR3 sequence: CATSRGQNTGELFF. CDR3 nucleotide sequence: TGTGCCACCAGCAGAGGACAGAACACCGGGGAGCTGTTTTTT.

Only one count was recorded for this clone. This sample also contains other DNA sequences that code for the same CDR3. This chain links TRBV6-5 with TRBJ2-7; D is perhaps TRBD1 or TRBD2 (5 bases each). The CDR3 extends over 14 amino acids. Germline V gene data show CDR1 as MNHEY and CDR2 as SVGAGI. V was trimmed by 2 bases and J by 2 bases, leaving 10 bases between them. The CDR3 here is CASSYRDGAYEQYF. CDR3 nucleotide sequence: TGTGCCAGCAGTTACCGGGACGGGGCCTACGAGCAGTACTTC.

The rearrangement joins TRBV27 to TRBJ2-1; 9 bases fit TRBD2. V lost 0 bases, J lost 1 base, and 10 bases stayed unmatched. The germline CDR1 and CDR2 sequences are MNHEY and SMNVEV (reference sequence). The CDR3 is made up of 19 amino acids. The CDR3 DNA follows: TGTGCCAGCAGTTTATCCTTCCGGCTAGCGGGAATGTCCTACAATGAGCAGTTCTTC. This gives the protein CASSLSFRLAGMSYNEQFF.

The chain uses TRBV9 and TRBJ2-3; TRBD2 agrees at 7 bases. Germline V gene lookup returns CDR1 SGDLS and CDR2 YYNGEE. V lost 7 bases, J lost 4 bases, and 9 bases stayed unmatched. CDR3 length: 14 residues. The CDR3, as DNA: TGTGCCAGCGGTGGAGCGGGAATGCCAGATACGCAGTATTTT. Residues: CASGGAGMPDTQYF.

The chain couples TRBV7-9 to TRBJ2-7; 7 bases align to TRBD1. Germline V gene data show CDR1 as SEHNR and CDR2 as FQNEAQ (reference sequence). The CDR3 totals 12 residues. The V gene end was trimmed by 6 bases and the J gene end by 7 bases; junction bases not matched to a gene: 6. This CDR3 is CASRATGLEQYF. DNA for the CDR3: TGTGCCAGCAGGGCGACAGGGTTGGAGCAGTACTTC.

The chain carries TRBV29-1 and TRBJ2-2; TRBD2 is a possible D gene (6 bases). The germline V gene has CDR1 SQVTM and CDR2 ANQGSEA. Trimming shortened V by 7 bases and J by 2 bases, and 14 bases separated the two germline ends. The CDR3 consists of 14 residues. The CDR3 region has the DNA TGCAGCGCCGGGACTGAAGGCAACACCGGGGAGCTGTTTTTT. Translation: CSAGTEGNTGELFF.

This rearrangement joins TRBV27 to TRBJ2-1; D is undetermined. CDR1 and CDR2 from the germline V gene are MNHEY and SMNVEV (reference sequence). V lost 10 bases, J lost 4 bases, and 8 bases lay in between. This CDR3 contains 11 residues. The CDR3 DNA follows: TGTGCCACCCACCCATACAATGAGCAGTTCTTC. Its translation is CATHPYNEQFF.

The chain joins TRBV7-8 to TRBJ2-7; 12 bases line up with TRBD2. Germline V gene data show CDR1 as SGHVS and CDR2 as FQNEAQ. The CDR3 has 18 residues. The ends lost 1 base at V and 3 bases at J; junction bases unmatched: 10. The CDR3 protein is CASSLGWTSGTPGYEQYF. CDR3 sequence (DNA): TGTGCCAGCAGCTTAGGGTGGACTAGCGGGACCCCCGGCTACGAGCAGTACTTC.

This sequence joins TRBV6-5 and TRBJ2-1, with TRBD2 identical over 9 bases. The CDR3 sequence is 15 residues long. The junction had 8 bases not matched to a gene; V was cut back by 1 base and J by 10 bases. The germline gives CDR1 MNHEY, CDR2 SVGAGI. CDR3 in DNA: TGTGCCAGCAGTTACTGGAGTAGCGGGAGTAGGGAGCAGTTCTTC. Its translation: CASSYWSSGSREQFF.

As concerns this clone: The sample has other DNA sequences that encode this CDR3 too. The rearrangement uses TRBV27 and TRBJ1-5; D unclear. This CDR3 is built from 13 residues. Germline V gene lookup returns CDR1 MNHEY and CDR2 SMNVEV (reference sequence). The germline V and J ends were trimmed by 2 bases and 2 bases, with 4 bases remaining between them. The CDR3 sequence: CASSLRGNQPQHF. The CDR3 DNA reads TGTGCCAGCAGTTTACGTGGCAATCAGCCCCAGCATTTT.

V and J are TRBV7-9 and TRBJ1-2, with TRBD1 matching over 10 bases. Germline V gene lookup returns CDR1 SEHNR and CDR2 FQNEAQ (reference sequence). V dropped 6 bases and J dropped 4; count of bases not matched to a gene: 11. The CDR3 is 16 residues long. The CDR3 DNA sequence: TGTGCCAGCAGTTATCCAGGGACAGGGGAGGGCTATGGCTACACCTTC. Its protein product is CASSYPGTGEGYGYTF.